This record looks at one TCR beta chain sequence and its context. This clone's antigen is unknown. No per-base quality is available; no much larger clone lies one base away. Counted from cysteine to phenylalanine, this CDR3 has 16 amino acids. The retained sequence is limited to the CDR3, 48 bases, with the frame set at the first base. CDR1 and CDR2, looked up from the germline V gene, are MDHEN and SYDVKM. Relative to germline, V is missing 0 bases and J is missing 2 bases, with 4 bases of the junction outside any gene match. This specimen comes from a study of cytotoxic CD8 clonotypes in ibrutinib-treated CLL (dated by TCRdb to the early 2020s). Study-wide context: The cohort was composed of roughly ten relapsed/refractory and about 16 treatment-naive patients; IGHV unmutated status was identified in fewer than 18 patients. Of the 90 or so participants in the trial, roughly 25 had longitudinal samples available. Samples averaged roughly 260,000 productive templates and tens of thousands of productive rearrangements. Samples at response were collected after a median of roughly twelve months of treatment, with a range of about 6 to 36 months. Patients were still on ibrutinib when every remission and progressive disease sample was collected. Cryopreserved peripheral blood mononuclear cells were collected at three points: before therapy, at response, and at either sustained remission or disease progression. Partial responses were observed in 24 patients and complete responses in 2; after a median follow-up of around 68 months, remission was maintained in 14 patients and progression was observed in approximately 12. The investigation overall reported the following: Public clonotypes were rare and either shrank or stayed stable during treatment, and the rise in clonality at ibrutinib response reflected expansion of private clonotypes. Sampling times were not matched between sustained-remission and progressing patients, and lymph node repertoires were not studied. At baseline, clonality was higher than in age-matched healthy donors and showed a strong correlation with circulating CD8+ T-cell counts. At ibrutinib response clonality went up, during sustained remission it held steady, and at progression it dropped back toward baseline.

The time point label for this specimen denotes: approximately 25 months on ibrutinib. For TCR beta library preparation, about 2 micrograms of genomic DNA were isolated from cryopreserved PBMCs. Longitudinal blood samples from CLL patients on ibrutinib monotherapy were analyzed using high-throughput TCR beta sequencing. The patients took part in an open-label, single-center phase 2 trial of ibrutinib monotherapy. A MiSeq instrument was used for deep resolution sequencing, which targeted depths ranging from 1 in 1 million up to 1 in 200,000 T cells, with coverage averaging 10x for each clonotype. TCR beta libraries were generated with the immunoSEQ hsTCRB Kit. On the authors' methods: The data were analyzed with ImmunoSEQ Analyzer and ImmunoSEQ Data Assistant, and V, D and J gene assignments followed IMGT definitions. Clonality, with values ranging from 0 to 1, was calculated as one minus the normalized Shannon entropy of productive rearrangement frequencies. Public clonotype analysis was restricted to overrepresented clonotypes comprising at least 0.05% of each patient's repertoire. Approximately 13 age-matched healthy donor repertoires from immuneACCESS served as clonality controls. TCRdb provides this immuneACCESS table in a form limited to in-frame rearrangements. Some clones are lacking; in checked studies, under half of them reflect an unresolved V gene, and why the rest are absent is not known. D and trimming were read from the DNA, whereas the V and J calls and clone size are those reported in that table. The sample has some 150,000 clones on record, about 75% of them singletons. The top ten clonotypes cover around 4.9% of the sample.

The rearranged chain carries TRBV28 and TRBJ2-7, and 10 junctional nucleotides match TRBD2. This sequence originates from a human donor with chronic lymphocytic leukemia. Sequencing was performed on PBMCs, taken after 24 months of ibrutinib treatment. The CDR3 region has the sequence CASSLWAAGGPYEQYF. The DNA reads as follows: TGTGCCAGCAGTTTATGGGCAGCGGGAGGGCCCTACGAGCAGTACTTC. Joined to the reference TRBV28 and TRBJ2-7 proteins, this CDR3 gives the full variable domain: DVKVTQSSRYLVKRTGEKVFLECVQDMDHENMFWYRQDPGLGLRLIYFSYDVKMKEKGDIPEGYSVSREKKERFSLILESASTNQTSMYLCASSLWAAGGPYEQYFGPGTRLTVT.